The rows below give T cell receptor beta chains drawn from one sample of a study of blood T cell repertoires in COVID-19. The protocol was immunoSEQ multiplex PCR, while the TCRdb copy is restricted to in-frame clones and leaves out a portion. The table shows 140,000 to 150,000 clones, with 80% to 85% occurring only once. Sequenced: peripheral blood. These receptors all stem from a human donor in a cohort sampled during active COVID-19. The CDR3 runs from the conserved cysteine through the conserved F or W. A D gene is named only where the DNA matches it firmly. Clone sizes are given selectively: once, few, many, or a class where the clone is expanded.

v_gene	j_gene	abundance	d_gene	CDR3nt	CDR3aa
TRBV9	TRBJ2-3	NA	TRBD2	TGTGCCAGCAGCGTAGGTACTAGCGGAGCCTCCACAGATACGCAGTATTTT	CASSVGTSGASTDTQYF
TRBV18	TRBJ2-3	NA	NA	TGTGCCAGCTCACCTGTCTACCAAACTAGCACAGATACGCAGTATTTT	CASSPVYQTSTDTQYF
TRBV4-3	TRBJ1-4	once	TRBD1	TGCGCCAGCAGCCACCGGGTGATCGACAGGGGCACCTTTAATGAAAAACTGTTTTTT	CASSHRVIDRGTFNEKLFF
TRBV9	TRBJ2-7	NA	TRBD1	TGTGCCAGCAGCTCGGGACAGGGGAGGTACGAGCAGTACTTC	CASSSGQGRYEQYF
TRBV18	TRBJ1-4	NA	NA	TGTGCCAGCTCACCAGAAGGAGGGACTAATGAAAAACTGTTTTTT	CASSPEGGTNEKLFF
TRBV28	TRBJ1-1	few	NA	TGTGCCAGCAGTTTACGGGGAGGGTACTCTGAAGCTTTCTTT	CASSLRGGYSEAFF
TRBV27	TRBJ2-7	NA	TRBD2	TGTGCCAGCAGTTCGGGACTAGCTAGCTACGAGCAGTACTTC	CASSSGLASYEQYF
TRBV27	TRBJ1-2	NA	TRBD1	TGTGCCAGCAGTCCCCATAACCTAGGGGACAGGAGGGGAAGTGGGTATGGCTACACCTTC	CASSPHNLGDRRGSGYGYTF
TRBV27	TRBJ2-4	few	NA	TGTGCCAGCAGTCTCGGTGCGGGGACGGTTCAGTACTTC	CASSLGAGTVQYF
TRBV7-9	TRBJ1-4	NA	NA	TGTGCCAGCAGCTTGGTCCGGGACAACGGGAAACTGTTTTTT	CASSLVRDNGKLFF
TRBV18	TRBJ1-1	NA	TRBD1	TGTGCCAGCTCAAGGACAGGGGGCGGCGGGAACACTGAAGCTTTCTTT	CASSRTGGGGNTEAFF
TRBV28	TRBJ1-1	NA	NA	TGTGCCAGCAGTTCCATCAGTGAAGCTTTCTTT	CASSSISEAFF
TRBV4-1	TRBJ2-4	few	NA	TGCGCCAGCAGCCAAGACCCAGCGGGTATAGCCAAAAACATTCAGTACTTC	CASSQDPAGIAKNIQYF
TRBV24-1	TRBJ2-7	NA	NA	TGTGCCACCAGTGACATGGACAGTCTCCCTTCCTACGAGCAGTACTTC	CATSDMDSLPSYEQYF
TRBV5-6	TRBJ2-3	NA	NA	TGTGCCAGCAGCCAAGCGGGCAGCACAGATACGCAGTATTTT	CASSQAGSTDTQYF
TRBV2	TRBJ2-2	NA	TRBD2	TGTGCCAGCACCCCTAGCGGGAGAACGACCGGGGAGCTGTTTTTT	CASTPSGRTTGELFF
TRBV24-1	TRBJ1-2	NA	NA	TGTGCCACCAGTGAACCAGGGAGGGGTGGCTACACCTTC	CATSEPGRGGYTF
TRBV6-5	TRBJ1-1	NA	NA	TGTGCCAGCAGGGACAGCACTGAAGCTTTCTTT	CASRDSTEAFF
TRBV28	TRBJ2-7	NA	NA	TGTGCCAGCAGTTTTGGGGGAGGAGGGTACGAGCAGTACTTC	CASSFGGGGYEQYF
TRBV28	TRBJ2-7	NA	NA	TGTGCCAGCAGTTTCTCCGGACAGTCCTACGAGCAGTACTTC	CASSFSGQSYEQYF
TRBV11-3	TRBJ2-5	NA	NA	TGTGCCAGCAGCCGTAGCGGAACACAGCGTGAGACCCAGTACTTC	CASSRSGTQRETQYF
TRBV28	TRBJ2-3	NA	TRBD2	TGTGCCAGCAGGACAAAAAAACTAGCGGGAGACCCAGATACGCAGTATTTT	CASRTKKLAGDPDTQYF
TRBV5-6	TRBJ2-2	NA	NA	TGTGCCAGCAGCTTGGTTAGCCCTCGGAGCACCGGGGAGCTGTTTTTT	CASSLVSPRSTGELFF
TRBV28	TRBJ2-7	NA	TRBD2	TGTGCCAGCAGCCTAAGACTAGCCAGCTCCTACGAGCAGTACTTC	CASSLRLASSYEQYF
TRBV19	TRBJ2-3	NA	TRBD2	TGTGCCAGTAGTATAGGTCGGCTAGCGGGAGTCACAGATACGCAGTATTTT	CASSIGRLAGVTDTQYF
TRBV28	TRBJ1-6	NA	NA	TGTGCCAGCAGTTTTCGAACAGGGTCCGTTGGCGGTTCACCCCTCCACTTT	CASSFRTGSVGGSPLHF
TRBV4-2	TRBJ1-4	NA	NA	TGTGCCAGCAGCCAAGAGCCGGGGGTGGGCGGTGAAAAACTGTTTTTT	CASSQEPGVGGEKLFF
TRBV27	TRBJ2-1	NA	NA	TGTGCCAGCAGTTTAGCCCTTTATAGCGCCATCTCCTACAATGAGCAGTTCTTC	CASSLALYSAISYNEQFF
TRBV7-2	TRBJ2-1	NA	TRBD2	TGTGCCAGCAGCCCCCCGGGACTAGCGGGAGTCAATGAGCAGTTCTTC	CASSPPGLAGVNEQFF
TRBV3-1/TRBV3-2	TRBJ1-4	NA	NA	TGTGCCAGCAGCCAAGATATGAGCGAAAAACTGTTTTTT	CASSQDMSEKLFF
TRBV6-5	TRBJ2-1	NA	NA	TGTGCCAGCAGTTCCGGGACACCCTACAATGAGCAGTTCTTC	CASSSGTPYNEQFF
TRBV9	TRBJ2-5	NA	TRBD2	TGTGCCAGCAGCGTTCGTAGCGGGAGGATTGGAGAGACCCAGTACTTC	CASSVRSGRIGETQYF
TRBV3-1/TRBV3-2	TRBJ2-1	NA	NA	TGTGCCAGCAGCCCTGCCTGGCTCCCCAATGAGCAGTTCTTC	CASSPAWLPNEQFF